The 23 T cell receptor beta chains presented below share a single source sample, sequenced in a study of CD8+ T cells in alopecia areata (dated by TCRdb to 2016 to 2019). The intended sense of this specimen's time point label: baseline before oral tofacitinib. The receptor library was made with the immunoSEQ multiplex PCR assay. To provide template for TCR sequencing, every sample had RNA extracted and reverse transcribed into cDNA. Held by TCRdb, this immuneACCESS table contains in-frame sequences only and omits some clones. Under half of the omission traces to an unresolved V gene where checked; the cause of the rest is unknown. The sample data list 220,000 or so clones, and about 53% of these were observed just once. Just over 0.45% of the sample comes from the top ten. Sequences were derived from CD4+ T cells sorted from blood, sampled at week 0. The receptors derive from a human donor with alopecia areata.

Regarding this clone: At the DNA level, this CDR3 is encoded by other sequences in the same sample as well. The J gene is TRBJ2-3, the V gene TRBV2; D is undetermined. Germline-derived CDR1 and CDR2 are SNHLY and FYNNEI. The CDR3 runs 12 residues. Trimming removed 2 bases at V and 5 bases at J, with 5 bases between. The CDR3 loop is CASSELGDTQYF. The CDR3 region has the DNA TGTGCCAGCAGTGAACTGGGAGATACGCAGTATTTT.

This clone appeared many times. This chain joins TRBV9 and TRBJ1-2; 8 bases match TRBD1. This CDR3 is 15 amino acids long. With V trimmed by 0 bases and J by 2 bases, 3 bases remained unmatched. Germline V gene lookup returns CDR1 SGDLS and CDR2 YYNGEE. The CDR3, as DNA: TGTGCCAGCAGCGTAGCAGGGGGCTTGAACTATGGCTACACCTTC. Amino acids: CASSVAGGLNYGYTF.

The genes are TRBV5-1 and TRBJ1-1, with 8 bases identical to TRBD1. The CDR3 is made up of 14 amino acids. With V trimmed by 2 bases and J by 6 bases, 6 bases remained unmatched. Germline CDR1 and CDR2: SGHRS and YFSETQ. The CDR3 sequence: CASSFPEQGAEAFF. The CDR3 coding sequence is TGCGCCAGCAGCTTCCCCGAACAGGGGGCTGAAGCTTTCTTT.

This clone occurred a few times. The V call is TRBV27, the J call TRBJ2-1; D is perhaps TRBD2 (6 bases). This CDR3 has 15 residues. Germline lookup yields CDR1 MNHEY and CDR2 SMNVEV (reference sequence). The V end lost 5 bases, the J end lost 3 bases, and 14 bases lay between the germline ends. CDR3 sequence reads: CASSQTSRVYNEQFF. CDR3 bases: TGTGCCAGCAGTCAAACTAGCAGGGTCTACAATGAGCAGTTCTTC.

This clone has only a few counts. The chain employs TRBV10-3 and TRBJ2-3; 11 bases agree with TRBD2. The CDR3 is made up of 15 amino acids. Germline CDR1 and CDR2: ENHRY and SYGVKD. With 0 bases clipped from V and 6 bases from J, the junction kept 2 bases outside the gene matches. The CDR3 region is CAISESLAGGDTQYF. The CDR3, as DNA: TGTGCCATCAGTGAGTCGCTAGCGGGAGGTGATACGCAGTATTTT.

This clone was observed a handful of times. This chain links TRBV29-1 with TRBJ1-2, with D unresolved. Germline V CDR1 and CDR2: SQVTM, ANQGSEA. Trimming took 1 base from V and 4 from J, leaving 10 bases between them. The CDR3 spans 13 residues. CDR3 region: CSVEVHNSYGYTF. CDR3 coding DNA: TGCAGCGTTGAAGTTCACAACAGCTATGGCTACACCTTC.

The gene calls are TRBV4-2 and TRBJ1-2; TRBD1 might be the D (6 bases). Germline CDR1 reads LGHNA; CDR2 reads YNFKEQ. V lost 0 bases and J lost 5, with 13 bases in between. This CDR3 is built from 15 residues. CDR3 protein: CASSQDAGASYGYTF. The CDR3, as DNA: TGTGCCAGCAGCCAAGATGCGGGGGCATCGTATGGCTACACCTTC.

J is TRBJ2-7 and V is TRBV5-4; TRBD1 is a possible D gene (5 bases). The V gene's germline CDR1 is SGHNT and CDR2 YYREEE (reference sequence). Between the trimmed V and J ends, which lost 6 bases and 0 bases, there was a span of 19 bases. This CDR3 comprises 16 residues. The CDR3 region is CASTFRGRASSYEQYF. The CDR3 DNA reads TGTGCCAGCACCTTCCGCGGCAGGGCCAGCTCCTACGAGCAGTACTTC.

This clone was recorded many times. The CDR3 nucleotides are TGTGCCAGCAGTGAGCCGGGACATAGAATGGGAAAACTGTTTTTT. Protein: CASSEPGHRMGKLFF. V gene TRBV25-1 combines with J gene TRBJ1-4; possibly TRBD1 for D (6 bases). The V gene's germline CDR1 is MGHDK and CDR2 SYGVNS. Trimming stripped 3 bases from V and 10 bases from J, with 18 bases between. This CDR3 has 15 amino acids.

The chain carries TRBV7-2 and TRBJ2-1; 10 bases line up with TRBD2. Per the germline V gene, CDR1 is SGHTA and CDR2 is FQGNSA. This CDR3 contains 16 residues. V was clipped by 2 bases and J by 8 bases; unmatched bases: 9. The CDR3 DNA follows: TGTGCCAGCAGCTTATCCGGGACTAGCGCCTCCTATGAGCAGTTCTTC. Protein sequence: CASSLSGTSASYEQFF.

This sequence joins TRBV6-5 and TRBJ2-1; D not certain. Germline V CDR1 and CDR2: MNHEY, SVGAGI. Trimming left V 7 bases short and J 0 bases short, with 13 bases between. The CDR3 runs 15 residues. CDR3 in amino acids: CASTPDDSSYNEQFF. The CDR3 DNA reads as TGTGCCAGCACCCCCGACGATAGCTCCTACAATGAGCAGTTCTTC.

The chain carries TRBV5-1 and TRBJ2-7; TRBD1 agrees at 7 bases. With 1 base clipped from V and 2 bases from J, the junction kept 3 bases outside the gene matches. CDR3 length: 14 residues. Germline loops: CDR1 SGHRS, CDR2 YFSETQ. For the CDR3, the DNA is TGCGCCAGCAGCTTGACCACAGGGGCCTACGAGCAGTACTTC. Translated, it gives CASSLTTGAYEQYF.

The rearrangement uses TRBV29-1 and TRBJ1-1, with D uncertain. The germline V and J ends were trimmed by 7 bases and 0 bases, with 9 bases remaining between them. Germline assignment: CDR1 SQVTM and CDR2 ANQGSEA. CDR3 length: 12 residues. The CDR3: CSALLVNTEAFF. As DNA, the CDR3 is TGCAGCGCCCTCCTAGTGAACACTGAAGCTTTCTTT.

The chain recombines TRBV30 with TRBJ1-6; TRBD1 aligns across 9 bases. With V trimmed by 3 bases and J by 6 bases, 6 bases remained unmatched. The CDR3 sequence is 15 residues long. Per germline, CDR1 GTSNPN and CDR2 SVGIG (reference sequence). CDR3 sequence: CAWRGDRGGNSPLHF. The CDR3, as DNA: TGTGCCTGGAGGGGCGACAGGGGGGGTAATTCACCCCTCCACTTT. Using reference TRBV30 and TRBJ1-6 for the parts outside the CDR3, the full variable domain is SQTIHQWPATLVQPVGSPLSLECTVEGTSNPNLYWYRQAAGRGLQLLFYSVGIGQISSEVPQNLSASRPQDRQFILSSKKLLLSDSGFYLCAWRGDRGGNSPLHFGNGTRLTVT.

CDR3: CATLAGGLLFEQYF. The CDR3 region has the DNA TGTGCCACACTAGCGGGAGGGCTTCTGTTCGAGCAGTACTTC. The chain employs TRBV6-5 and TRBJ2-7; the match to TRBD2 covers 13 bases. The V segment lost 10 bases and the J segment 6 bases; nucleotides outside the gene matches: 9. This CDR3 comprises 14 residues. Looked up from germline, CDR1 is MNHEY and CDR2 is SVGAGI.

This clone was found a few times. The chain links TRBV25-1 to TRBJ1-2, with D possibly TRBD1 on 6 matching bases. This CDR3 is built from 12 residues. Germline V gene sequence: CDR1 MGHDK, CDR2 SYGVNS. Trimming stripped 5 bases from V and 8 bases from J, with 12 bases between. CDR3 amino acids: CASSKSGVGYTF. For the CDR3, the DNA is TGTGCCAGCAGTAAATCAGGGGTCGGCTACACCTTC.

The chain has TRBV11-2 and TRBJ2-7, with 8 bases matching TRBD1. In germline, CDR1 is SGHAT, CDR2 FQNNGV. The CDR3 is 14 residues long. The V segment lost 5 bases and the J segment 5 bases; nucleotides outside the gene matches: 8. The CDR3 DNA follows: TGTGCCAGCAGCCCCCGACAGGGGTCCCACGAGCAGTACTTC. Its translation: CASSPRQGSHEQYF.

The chain carries TRBV27 and TRBJ1-5; TRBD1 aligns across 8 bases. Trimming took 1 base from V and 0 from J; bases not matched to a gene: 8. The CDR3 loop spans 18 amino acids. The germline gives CDR1 MNHEY, CDR2 SMNVEV (reference sequence). CDR3 residues: CASSLWGTGFNSNQPQHF. The DNA of the CDR3 is TGTGCCAGCAGTTTATGGGGGACAGGCTTCAATAGCAATCAGCCCCAGCATTTT.

This clone showed up just a few times. The chain uses TRBV6-6 and TRBJ2-7; D remains ambiguous. The CDR3 consists of 13 residues. Looked up from germline, CDR1 is MNHNY and CDR2 is SVGAGI (reference sequence). V gave up 0 bases and J gave up 4 bases, with 7 bases separating them. The chain's CDR3 is CASSYSKGYEQYF. CDR3 sequence (DNA): TGTGCCAGCAGTTACTCGAAAGGGTACGAGCAGTACTTC.

The chain recombines TRBV6-5 with TRBJ2-7; D is unclear. The CDR3 contains 13 residues. Trimming stripped 4 bases from V and 6 bases from J, with 13 bases between. Germline values: CDR1 MNHEY, CDR2 SVGAGI. The CDR3 coding sequence is TGTGCCAGCAGTTCCTCAGTCGGGCGCGAGCAGTACTTC. Protein sequence: CASSSSVGREQYF.

The chain combines TRBV6-5 with TRBJ1-1; D gene unclear. Germline V gene lookup returns CDR1 MNHEY and CDR2 SVGAGI. The V end was cut by 0 bases, the J end by 6 bases, with 14 bases between. CDR3 length: 15 amino acids. CDR3 nucleotides: TGTGCCAGCAGTTACTCAGTGGGCAGGATCGCTGAAGCTTTCTTT. Protein: CASSYSVGRIAEAFF.

The genes are TRBV19 and TRBJ2-7; D is undetermined. Germline V lookup: CDR1 LNHDA, CDR2 SQIVND (reference sequence). This CDR3 region has 14 residues. V was pared by 1 base and J by 3 bases, with 10 bases between. Here the CDR3 reads CASSIGLGIYEQYF. In nucleotides, the CDR3 is TGTGCCAGTAGTATAGGATTAGGGATCTACGAGCAGTACTTC. The full variable domain, rest sourced from reference TRBV19 and TRBJ2-7, is DGGITQSPKYLFRKEGQNVTLSCEQNLNHDAMYWYRQDPGQGLRLIYYSQIVNDFQKGDIAEGYSVSREKKESFPLTVTSAQKNPTAFYLCASSIGLGIYEQYFGPGTRLTVT.

V usage is TRBV7-6 and J usage is TRBJ2-7; 8 bases are a match to TRBD1. Losses at the gene ends were 5 bases for V and 0 bases for J; bases not matched to a gene: 9. CDR3 length: 16 residues. Germline-derived CDR1 and CDR2 are SGHVS and FNYEAQ. CDR3 in DNA: TGTGCCAGCAGCCGTACCGGGACAGGAAGCTCCTACGAGCAGTACTTC. Its protein product is CASSRTGTGSSYEQYF.